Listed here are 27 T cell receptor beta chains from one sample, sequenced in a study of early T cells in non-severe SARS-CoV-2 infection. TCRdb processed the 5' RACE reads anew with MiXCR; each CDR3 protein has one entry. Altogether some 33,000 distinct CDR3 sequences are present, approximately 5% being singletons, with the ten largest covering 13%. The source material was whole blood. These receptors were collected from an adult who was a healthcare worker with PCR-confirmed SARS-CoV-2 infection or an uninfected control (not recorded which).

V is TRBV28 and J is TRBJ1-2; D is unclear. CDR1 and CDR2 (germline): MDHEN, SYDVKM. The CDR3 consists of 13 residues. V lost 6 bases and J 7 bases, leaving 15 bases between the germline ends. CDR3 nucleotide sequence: TGTGCCAGCAGCCCAGACTGGGGTTTTGGCTACACCTTC. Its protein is CASSPDWGFGYTF.

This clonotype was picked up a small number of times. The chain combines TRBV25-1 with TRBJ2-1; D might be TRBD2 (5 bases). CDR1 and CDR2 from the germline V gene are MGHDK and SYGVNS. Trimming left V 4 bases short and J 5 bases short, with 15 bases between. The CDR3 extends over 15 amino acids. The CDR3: CASSARAPGDNEQFF. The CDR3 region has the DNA TGTGCCAGCAGTGCCCGGGCCCCCGGGGACAATGAGCAGTTCTTC.

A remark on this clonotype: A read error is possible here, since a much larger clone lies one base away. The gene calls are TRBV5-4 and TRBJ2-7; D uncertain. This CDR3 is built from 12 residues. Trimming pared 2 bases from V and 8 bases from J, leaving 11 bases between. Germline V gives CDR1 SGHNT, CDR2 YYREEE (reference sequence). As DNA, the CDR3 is TGTGCCAGCAGCTTCGGCGGAAACCAGCAGTACTTC. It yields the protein CASSFGGNQQYF. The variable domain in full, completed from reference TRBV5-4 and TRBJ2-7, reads ETGVTQSPTHLIKTRGQQVTLRCSSQSGHNTVSWYQQALGQGPQFIFQYYREEENGRGNFPPRFSGLQFPNYSSELNVNALELDDSALYLCASSFGGNQQYFGPGTRLTVT.

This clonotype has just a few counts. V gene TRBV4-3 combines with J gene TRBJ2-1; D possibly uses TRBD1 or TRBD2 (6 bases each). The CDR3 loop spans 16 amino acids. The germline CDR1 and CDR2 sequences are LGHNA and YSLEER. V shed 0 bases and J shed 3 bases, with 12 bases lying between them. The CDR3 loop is CASSQDPGGGYNEQFF. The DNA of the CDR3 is TGCGCCAGCAGCCAAGATCCAGGAGGGGGCTACAATGAGCAGTTCTTC.

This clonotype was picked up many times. This chain's CDR3 is CASSHRTGVTYEQYF. The DNA of the CDR3 is TGTGCCAGCAGCCACAGGACAGGGGTCACCTACGAGCAGTACTTC. V usage is TRBV5-4 and J usage is TRBJ2-7; 9 bases fit TRBD1. Germline CDR1 SGHNT, CDR2 YYREEE (reference sequence). The CDR3 totals 15 residues. V dropped 4 bases and J dropped 2; count of bases not matched to a gene: 7. The variable domain in full, completed from reference TRBV5-4 and TRBJ2-7, reads ETGVTQSPTHLIKTRGQQVTLRCSSQSGHNTVSWYQQALGQGPQFIFQYYREEENGRGNFPPRFSGLQFPNYSSELNVNALELDDSALYLCASSHRTGVTYEQYFGPGTRLTVT.

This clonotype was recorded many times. The CDR3, as DNA: TGTGCCAGCAGTTACGGGGAGAGCTACGAGCAGTACTTC. This gives the protein CASSYGESYEQYF. J is TRBJ2-7 and V is TRBV6-5; a possible D gene is TRBD2 (5 bases). V dropped 2 bases and J dropped 3 bases, with 8 bases sitting between them. This CDR3 is 13 amino acids long. Germline V gives CDR1 MNHEY, CDR2 SVGAGI.

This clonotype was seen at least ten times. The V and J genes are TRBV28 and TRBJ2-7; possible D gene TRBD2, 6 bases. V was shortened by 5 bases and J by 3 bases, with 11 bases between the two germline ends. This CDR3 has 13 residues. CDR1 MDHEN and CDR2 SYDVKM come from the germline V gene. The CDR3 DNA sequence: TGTGCCAGCAGTCCCTCGGGGGTCTACGAGCAGTACTTC. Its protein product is CASSPSGVYEQYF.

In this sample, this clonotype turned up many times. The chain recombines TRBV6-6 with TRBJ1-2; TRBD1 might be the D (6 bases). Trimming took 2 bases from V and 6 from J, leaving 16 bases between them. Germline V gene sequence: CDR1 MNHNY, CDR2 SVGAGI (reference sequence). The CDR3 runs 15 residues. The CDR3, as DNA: TGTGCCAGCAGTTACAATCTGGGGGCACTGGATGGCTACACCTTC. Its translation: CASSYNLGALDGYTF.

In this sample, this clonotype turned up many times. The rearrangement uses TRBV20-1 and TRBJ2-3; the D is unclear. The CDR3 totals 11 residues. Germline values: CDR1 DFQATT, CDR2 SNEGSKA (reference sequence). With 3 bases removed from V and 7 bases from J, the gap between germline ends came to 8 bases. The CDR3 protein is CSASGLHTQYF. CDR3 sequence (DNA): TGCAGTGCTAGCGGTCTCCATACGCAGTATTTT.

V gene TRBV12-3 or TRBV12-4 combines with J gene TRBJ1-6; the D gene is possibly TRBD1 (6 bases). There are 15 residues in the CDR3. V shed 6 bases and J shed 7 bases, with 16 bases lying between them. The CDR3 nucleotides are TGTGCCAGCAGAGTCAGGGGAGGCGAAAATTCACCCCTCCACTTT. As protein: CASRVRGGENSPLHF.

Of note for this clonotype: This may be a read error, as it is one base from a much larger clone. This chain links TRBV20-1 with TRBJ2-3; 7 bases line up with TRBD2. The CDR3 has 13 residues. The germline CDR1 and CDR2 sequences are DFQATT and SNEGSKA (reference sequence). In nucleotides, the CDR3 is TGCAGGGGCGGCGGGGGAGACACAGATGCGCAGTATTTT. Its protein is CRGGGGDTDAQYF.

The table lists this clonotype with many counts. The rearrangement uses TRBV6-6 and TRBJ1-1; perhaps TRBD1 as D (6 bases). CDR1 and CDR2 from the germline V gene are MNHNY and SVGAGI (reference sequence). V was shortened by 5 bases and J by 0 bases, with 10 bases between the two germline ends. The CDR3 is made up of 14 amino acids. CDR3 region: CASSNRDLNTEAFF. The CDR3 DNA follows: TGTGCCAGCAGTAACAGGGACCTGAACACTGAAGCTTTCTTT.

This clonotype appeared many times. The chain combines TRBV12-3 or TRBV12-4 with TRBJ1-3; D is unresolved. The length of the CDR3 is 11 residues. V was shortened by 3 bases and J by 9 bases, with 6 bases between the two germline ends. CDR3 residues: CASSFGGTIYF. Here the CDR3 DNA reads TGTGCCAGCAGTTTCGGCGGCACCATATATTTT.

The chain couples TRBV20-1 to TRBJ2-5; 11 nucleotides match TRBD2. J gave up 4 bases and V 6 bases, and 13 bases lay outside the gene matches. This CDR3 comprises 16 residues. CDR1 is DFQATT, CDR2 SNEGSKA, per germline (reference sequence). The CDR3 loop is CSARLAGSPLRETQYF. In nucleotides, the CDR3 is TGCAGTGCAAGACTAGCGGGGAGCCCTCTCCGAGAGACCCAGTACTTC.

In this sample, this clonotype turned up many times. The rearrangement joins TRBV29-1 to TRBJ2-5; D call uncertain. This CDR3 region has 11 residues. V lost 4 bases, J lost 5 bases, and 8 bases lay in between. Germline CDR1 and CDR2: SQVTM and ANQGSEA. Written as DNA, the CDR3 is TGCAGCGTTGCTTCTTCTGAGACCCAGTACTTC. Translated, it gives CSVASSETQYF. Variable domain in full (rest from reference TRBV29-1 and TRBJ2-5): SAVISQKPSRDICQRGTSLTIQCQVDSQVTMMFWYRQQPGQSLTLIATANQGSEATYESGFVIDKFPISRPNLTFSTLTVSNMSPEDSSIYLCSVASSETQYFGPGTRLLVL.

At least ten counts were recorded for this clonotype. This CDR3 reads CASSPTSGGASYNEQFF. The CDR3 nucleotides are TGTGCCAGCAGCCCCACTAGCGGGGGGGCCTCCTACAATGAGCAGTTCTTC. This chain uses TRBV5-5 with TRBJ2-1, with 13 bases identical to TRBD2. After removal of 4 bases from V and 0 bases from J, the junction contained 4 bases not matched to a gene. The CDR3 contains 17 residues. Looked up from germline, CDR1 is SGHKS and CDR2 is YYEKEE (reference sequence).

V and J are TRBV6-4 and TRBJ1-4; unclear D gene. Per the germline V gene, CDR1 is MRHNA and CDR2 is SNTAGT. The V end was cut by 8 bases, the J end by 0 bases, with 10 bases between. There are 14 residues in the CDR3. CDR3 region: CASVPNTTNEKLFF. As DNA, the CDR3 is TGTGCCAGCGTACCAAACACAACTAATGAAAAACTGTTTTTT.

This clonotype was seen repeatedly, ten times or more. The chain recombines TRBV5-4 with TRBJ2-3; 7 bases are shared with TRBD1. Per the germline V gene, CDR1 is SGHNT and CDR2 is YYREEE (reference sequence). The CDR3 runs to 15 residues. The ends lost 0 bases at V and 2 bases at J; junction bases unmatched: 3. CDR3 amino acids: CASSLDGQVTDTQYF. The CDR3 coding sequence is TGTGCCAGCAGCTTGGACGGACAGGTCACAGATACGCAGTATTTT.

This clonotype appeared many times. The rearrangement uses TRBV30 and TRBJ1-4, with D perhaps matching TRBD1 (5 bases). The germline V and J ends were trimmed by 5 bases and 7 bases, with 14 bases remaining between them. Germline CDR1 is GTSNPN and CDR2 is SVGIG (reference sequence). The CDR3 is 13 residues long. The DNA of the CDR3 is TGTGCCTGGGGGAGTTTGGGGCCTGAAAAACTGTTTTTT. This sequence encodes CAWGSLGPEKLFF.

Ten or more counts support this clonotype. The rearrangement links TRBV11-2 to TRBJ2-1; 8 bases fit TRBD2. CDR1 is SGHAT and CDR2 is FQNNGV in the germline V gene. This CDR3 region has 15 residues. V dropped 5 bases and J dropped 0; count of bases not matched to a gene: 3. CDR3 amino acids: CASSPGGSSYNEQFF. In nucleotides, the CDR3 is TGTGCCAGCAGCCCGGGGGGGAGCTCCTACAATGAGCAGTTCTTC.

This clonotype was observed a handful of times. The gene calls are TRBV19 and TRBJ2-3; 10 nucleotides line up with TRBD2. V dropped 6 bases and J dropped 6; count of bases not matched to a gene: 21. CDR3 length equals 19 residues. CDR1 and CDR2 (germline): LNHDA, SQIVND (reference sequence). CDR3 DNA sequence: TGTGCCAGTAGCAACAGGGGAAAAGGTAGCGGGAGGAAAATTGATACGCAGTATTTT. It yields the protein CASSNRGKGSGRKIDTQYF.

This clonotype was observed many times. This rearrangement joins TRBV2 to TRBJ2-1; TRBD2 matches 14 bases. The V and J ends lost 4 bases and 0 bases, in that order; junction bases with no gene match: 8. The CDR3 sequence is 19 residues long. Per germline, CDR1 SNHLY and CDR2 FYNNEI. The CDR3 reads CASSAGLAGAFSSYNEQFF. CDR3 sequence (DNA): TGTGCCAGCAGTGCGGGACTAGCGGGGGCCTTTAGCTCCTACAATGAGCAGTTCTTC.

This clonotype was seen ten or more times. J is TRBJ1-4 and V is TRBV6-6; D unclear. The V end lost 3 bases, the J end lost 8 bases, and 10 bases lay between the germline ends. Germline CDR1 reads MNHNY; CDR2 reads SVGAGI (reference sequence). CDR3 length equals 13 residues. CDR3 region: CASSYIRGEKLFF. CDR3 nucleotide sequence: TGTGCCAGCAGTTATATTCGCGGGGAAAAACTGTTTTTT.

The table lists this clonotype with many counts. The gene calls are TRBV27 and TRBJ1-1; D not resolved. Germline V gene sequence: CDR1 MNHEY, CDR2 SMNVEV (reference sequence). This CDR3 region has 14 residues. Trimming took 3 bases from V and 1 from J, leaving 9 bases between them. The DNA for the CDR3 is TGTGCCAGCAGTTTCTCCAACAGGAACACTGAAGCTTTCTTT. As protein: CASSFSNRNTEAFF.

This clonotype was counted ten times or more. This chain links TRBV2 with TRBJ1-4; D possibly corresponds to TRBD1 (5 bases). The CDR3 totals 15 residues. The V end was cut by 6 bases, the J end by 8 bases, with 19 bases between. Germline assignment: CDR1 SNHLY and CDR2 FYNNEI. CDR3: CASSANQGGGEKLFF. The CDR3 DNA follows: TGTGCCAGCAGCGCTAATCAGGGAGGCGGAGAAAAACTGTTTTTT.

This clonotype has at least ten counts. The CDR3 reads CASSQGQVVEAQYF. The CDR3 nucleotides read TGTGCCAGCAGCCAAGGACAGGTCGTGGAGGCCCAGTACTTC. This chain links TRBV14 with TRBJ2-5, with a weak D call TRBD1 (6 bases). The germline V gene has CDR1 SGHDN and CDR2 FVKESK. Deletions cut 1 base from V and 9 bases from J, with 15 bases between. The CDR3 is 14 amino acids.

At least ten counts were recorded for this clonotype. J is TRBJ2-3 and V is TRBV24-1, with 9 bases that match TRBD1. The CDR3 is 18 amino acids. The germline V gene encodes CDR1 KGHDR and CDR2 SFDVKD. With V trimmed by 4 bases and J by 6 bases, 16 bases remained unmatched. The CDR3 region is CATSDPARTGDLKDTQYF. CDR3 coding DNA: TGTGCCACCAGTGACCCGGCCAGGACAGGGGACTTAAAGGATACGCAGTATTTT.